A single T cell receptor beta chain is shown here with its context. TCRbeta library preparation incorporated unique molecular identifiers. One entry per CDR3 protein, called by TCRdb with MiXCR from the PCR reads. The repertoire holds some 240,000 distinct CDR3 sequences, with approximately 9.7% as singletons. Per germline, CDR1 SGHRS and CDR2 YFSETQ. This CDR3 has 16 residues. V dropped 0 bases and J dropped 6 bases, with 18 bases sitting between them. These data are taken from a study of T-cell reconstitution after alpha-beta-depleted transplantation in children. Source: PBMCs from the stem cell graft donor, taken from the stem cell graft. The receptor was isolated from a human donor who donated a stem cell graft to a child with SCID. The rearrangement uses TRBV5-1 and TRBJ1-1; tentative D call: TRBD1 (6 bases). DNA for the CDR3: TGCGCCAGCAGCTTGGGCGGTTTCAGGGGACTTGCTGAAGCTTTCTTT. Amino acid sequence: CASSLGGFRGLAEAFF.